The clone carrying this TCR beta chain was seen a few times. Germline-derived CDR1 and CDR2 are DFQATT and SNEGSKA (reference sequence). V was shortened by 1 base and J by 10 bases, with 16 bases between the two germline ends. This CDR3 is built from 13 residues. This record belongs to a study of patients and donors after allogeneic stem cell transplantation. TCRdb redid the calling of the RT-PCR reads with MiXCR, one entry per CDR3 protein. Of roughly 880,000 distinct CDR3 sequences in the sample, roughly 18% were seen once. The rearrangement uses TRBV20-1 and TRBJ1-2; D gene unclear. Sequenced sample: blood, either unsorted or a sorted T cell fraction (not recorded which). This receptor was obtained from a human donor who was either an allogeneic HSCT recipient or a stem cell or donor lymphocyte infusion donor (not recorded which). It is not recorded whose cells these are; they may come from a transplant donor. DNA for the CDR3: TGCAGTGCTAGAGTATCTGGCCGGGTGGTCTACACCTTC. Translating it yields CSARVSGRVVYTF.